The clone carrying this T cell receptor beta chain was seen only a few times. What it binds is unknown. Deletions cut 4 bases from V and 2 bases from J, with 7 bases between. The CDR3 sequence is 13 residues long. Germline V gene lookup returns CDR1 MNHEY and CDR2 SMNVEV (reference sequence). The data originate from a study of post-analysis software for immune sequencing data. Across the whole study: Patients had relapsing-remitting, secondary progressive or progressive-relapsing multiple sclerosis; some lacked subtype. Study conclusions and caveats: About five TRBV segments, including TRBV5-6, TRBV5-1 and TRBV20-1, were more frequent in patients than controls.

Unique-molecular-identifier-tagged TCR beta cDNA libraries were used. Using its own MiXCR run on the PCR reads, TCRdb lists one record per CDR3 protein. Here the sample spans hundreds of thousands of distinct CDR3 sequences, 25% to 30% being singletons. V is TRBV27 and J is TRBJ2-3; D uncertain. This sequence was found in a girl aged 5-17 years with multiple sclerosis. Input material: blood. This chain's CDR3 is CASSSMITDTQYF. The CDR3 nucleotides read TGTGCCAGCAGTTCGATGATCACAGATACGCAGTATTTT.